The 24 T cell receptor beta chains below all came from one sample that was sequenced in a study of Graves' ophthalmopathy and Graves' hyperthyroidism. Transcripts of RNA were the source for amplifying TCR beta CDR3 regions. HTBI primers were used in a first-round RT-PCR, which preceded a second-round multiplex PCR. TCRdb reanalysed the multiplex PCR reads using MiXCR and keeps one entry per CDR3 protein. The sample consists of roughly 500,000 distinct CDR3 sequences, around an eighth of them appearing once. The sequenced material came from blood. The receptors were gathered from a woman aged 25 to 39 with Graves' ophthalmopathy.

The rearrangement uses TRBV6-5 and TRBJ1-2; no reliable D call. The germline V gene encodes CDR1 MNHEY and CDR2 SVGAGI. Deletions cut 6 bases from V and 1 base from J, with 12 bases between. The CDR3 covers 14 residues. CDR3 in DNA: TGTGCCAGCAGCTACCGGGCTTTTAACTATGGCTACACCTTC. Its protein product is CASSYRAFNYGYTF.

A few counts support this clonotype. The V call is TRBV6-1, the J call TRBJ1-2, with a possible D match to TRBD1 (5 bases). Trimming cost V 10 bases and J 9 bases, with 24 bases left between them. Per germline, CDR1 MNHNS and CDR2 SASEGT. CDR3 size: 14 residues. The CDR3 nucleotides are TGTGCCACCTCCTATGGGACGGGACTTTATCGCTACACCTTC. It yields the protein CATSYGTGLYRYTF.

As regards this clonotype: One end of the junction fails to match germline, which may point to a read error. V is TRBV15 and J is TRBJ2-7; TRBD2 matches at 7 bases. The CDR3 has 14 residues. Germline V gives CDR1 LNHNV, CDR2 YYDKDF (reference sequence). The CDR3 reads CATSRGLAPYEHYF. The CDR3 region has the DNA TGTGCCACCAGCAGAGGACTAGCTCCCTACGAGCATTACTTC.

There are many counts of this clonotype. The V call is TRBV12-3 or TRBV12-4, the J call TRBJ1-5; D ambiguous. This CDR3 comprises 12 residues. Trimming stripped 7 bases from V and 5 bases from J, with 9 bases between. The DNA for the CDR3 is TGTGCCAGCACCCTCGGTGATCAGCCCCAGCATTTT. Residues: CASTLGDQPQHF.

Remarks on this clonotype: One base away lies a much larger clone, so this may be a sequencing read error. This chain connects TRBV19 to TRBJ2-4, with D perhaps TRBD2 (5 bases). This CDR3 has 14 amino acids. Germline lookup yields CDR1 LNHDA and CDR2 SQIVND (reference sequence). The CDR3 sequence: CASSITAAKNMQYF. The DNA for the CDR3 is TGTGCCAGTAGTATAACAGCGGCGAAAAACATGCAGTACTTC.

This clonotype showed up many times. The CDR3 is CATSEPGSNQPQHF. The CDR3, as DNA: TGTGCCACCAGTGAGCCAGGGAGCAATCAGCCCCAGCATTTT. The chain couples TRBV24-1 to TRBJ1-5, with TRBD1 as a possible D gene (5 bases). V lost 4 bases and J lost 1, with 7 bases in between. Germline V gene lookup returns CDR1 KGHDR and CDR2 SFDVKD. The CDR3 is made up of 14 amino acids.

This clonotype was observed a handful of times. V and J are TRBV19 and TRBJ1-1; the match to TRBD1 covers 11 bases. Trimming took 7 bases from V and 0 from J; bases not matched to a gene: 10. The CDR3 sequence is 17 residues long. The V gene's germline CDR1 is LNHDA and CDR2 SQIVND (reference sequence). The CDR3 DNA reads TGTGCCAGTACCCCGGGACAGGGGGTAAACATGAACACTGAAGCTTTCTTT. Its translation is CASTPGQGVNMNTEAFF. Filled out from reference TRBV19 and TRBJ1-1, the complete variable domain reads DGGITQSPKYLFRKEGQNVTLSCEQNLNHDAMYWYRQDPGQGLRLIYYSQIVNDFQKGDIAEGYSVSREKKESFPLTVTSAQKNPTAFYLCASTPGQGVNMNTEAFFGQGTRLTVV.

The sample holds many counts of this clonotype. The CDR3 DNA reads as TGTGCCACCCGCGGGGTTTTCACTTTCTTT. This gives the protein CATRGVFTFF. J is TRBJ1-1 and V is TRBV28; no reliable D call. CDR1 and CDR2 from the germline V gene are MDHEN and SYDVKM. Trimming took off 10 bases at V and 12 bases at J, with 15 bases between the two ends. This CDR3 is 10 amino acids long.

This clonotype was observed at least ten times. The chain is built from TRBV20-1 and TRBJ1-2; D possibly corresponds to TRBD1 (6 bases). The CDR3 totals 11 residues. Trimming stripped 4 bases from V and 8 bases from J, with 11 bases between. In germline, CDR1 is DFQATT, CDR2 SNEGSKA (reference sequence). The CDR3 DNA reads TGCAGTGCTAAACAGGGTGGCGGCTACACCTTC. This translates into CSAKQGGGYTF.

This clonotype came up many times. The chain recombines TRBV14 with TRBJ2-5; TRBD2 agrees at 12 bases. CDR1 is SGHDN and CDR2 is FVKESK in the germline V gene. Trimming took 4 bases from V and 5 from J; bases not matched to a gene: 5. CDR3 length equals 15 residues. In nucleotides, the CDR3 is TGTGCCAGCAGCCCTCGACTAGCGGGAGTCGAGACCCAGTACTTC. Translated: CASSPRLAGVETQYF.

This clonotype was seen many times. The chain is built from TRBV6-2 or TRBV6-3 and TRBJ2-2, with TRBD1 matching over 8 bases. V lost 5 bases and J lost 3; bases outside the gene matches: 20. CDR3 length: 20 residues. CDR1 is MNHEY, CDR2 SVGEGT, per germline. In nucleotides, the CDR3 is TGTGCCAGCAGTCTCCGCCCGACAGACGTATGGGGACAGGACACCGGGGAGCTGTTTTTT. Translation gives CASSLRPTDVWGQDTGELFF.

In this sample, this clonotype turned up many times. The rearrangement joins TRBV27 to TRBJ1-3; no firm D call. This CDR3 spans 14 amino acids. Germline V gene lookup returns CDR1 MNHEY and CDR2 SMNVEV (reference sequence). V was trimmed by 5 bases and J by 0 bases, leaving 8 bases between them. CDR3 loop: CASSAGSSGNTIYF. CDR3 bases: TGTGCCAGCAGTGCCGGGAGCTCTGGAAACACCATATATTTT.

There are many counts of this clonotype. The junction departs from the called germline gene at one end, perhaps through a read error. This chain joins TRBV5-1 and TRBJ2-4; possibly TRBD1 for D (6 bases). The V gene's germline CDR1 is SGHRS and CDR2 YFSETQ. The CDR3 spans 17 residues. The CDR3 coding sequence is TGCGCCAGCAGCTTGGGACAGGATGTTGGGGTCAAAAACATTAAGTACTTC. Its translation is CASSLGQDVGVKNIKYF.

This clonotype was counted many times. One end of the junction is discordant with germline, which a read error may explain. The chain uses TRBV5-1 and TRBJ1-5; 10 nucleotides align to TRBD1. The CDR3 contains 15 residues. Germline V gene lookup returns CDR1 SGHRS and CDR2 YFSETQ. CDR3 protein: CASSLAGQGNQPQHF. In DNA, the CDR3 is TGTGCCAGCAGTTTAGCGGGACAGGGGAATCAGCCCCAGCATTTT.

Remarks on this clonotype: This sequence may be a read error, since a much larger clone differs from it by one base. The chain is built from TRBV4-1 and TRBJ1-5, with TRBD1 matching over 7 bases. CDR3 length equals 13 residues. Germline V gives CDR1 MGHRA, CDR2 YSYEKL. The CDR3: CASRQDRDSVIHF. The CDR3 nucleotides are TGCGCCAGCCGCCAAGACAGGGATTCGGTGATTCATTTT.

Many counts were recorded for this clonotype. The chain has TRBV20-1 and TRBJ1-1, with D possibly being TRBD1 (5 bases). Germline CDR1 is DFQATT and CDR2 is SNEGSKA (reference sequence). Trimming took 6 bases from V and 0 from J, leaving 17 bases between them. The CDR3 is 15 amino acids. The CDR3 is CSAKTGNLMNTEAFF. For the CDR3, the DNA is TGCAGTGCAAAAACAGGAAACCTCATGAACACTGAAGCTTTCTTT.

In this sample, this clonotype turned up many times. The chain uses TRBV12-3 or TRBV12-4 and TRBJ1-5, with a weak D call TRBD1 (5 bases). This CDR3 is 13 amino acids long. With 1 base removed from V and 7 bases from J, the gap between germline ends came to 8 bases. The CDR3 DNA reads as TGTGCCAGCAGTTTAGAGCGGGGCCAGCCCCAGCATTTT. As protein: CASSLERGQPQHF.

This clonotype occurred many times. The V gene is TRBV7-3, the J gene TRBJ1-5; D perhaps matches TRBD1 (5 bases). The CDR3 contains 17 residues. Germline CDR1 and CDR2: SGHTA and FQGTGA. The ends were cut back, 4 bases at V and 0 bases at J, with 16 bases in the middle. CDR3 coding DNA: TGTGCCAGCAGCTCCCCCGCAGGGTGGAATAGCAATCAGCCCCAGCATTTT. Its translation is CASSSPAGWNSNQPQHF.

At least ten counts were recorded for this clonotype. The chain has TRBV11-2 and TRBJ2-5; 10 bases map to TRBD2. The V segment lost 2 bases and the J segment 5 bases; nucleotides outside the gene matches: 14. The CDR3 totals 18 residues. Germline loops: CDR1 SGHAT, CDR2 FQNNGV. CDR3: CASSLRITLAGNRETQYF. The CDR3 coding sequence is TGTGCCAGCAGCTTACGAATTACACTAGCGGGGAATCGGGAGACCCAGTACTTC.

This clonotype showed up many times. The CDR3 nucleotides are TGTGCCAGCGAGACGGGGGGCCACTACGAGCAGTACTTC. It encodes CASETGGHYEQYF. This rearrangement joins TRBV2 to TRBJ2-7; weak D call: TRBD2 (7 bases). The germline V and J ends were trimmed by 8 bases and 3 bases, with 14 bases remaining between them. The CDR3 loop spans 13 amino acids. CDR1 and CDR2 from the germline V gene are SNHLY and FYNNEI.

V gene TRBV20-1 combines with J gene TRBJ1-1, with unresolved D. The germline V gene has CDR1 DFQATT and CDR2 SNEGSKA (reference sequence). The V gene lost 0 bases and the J gene lost 3 bases, with 14 bases spanning the gap. The CDR3 runs to 15 residues. The CDR3 sequence is CSARDRALWYTEAFF. CDR3 nucleotide sequence: TGCAGTGCTAGAGATAGGGCCCTCTGGTACACTGAAGCTTTCTTT.

Many counts were recorded for this clonotype. A much larger clone lies a single base off, so this may be a read error. CDR3 bases: TGTGCCATCAACATTAAGTGGGAGGCGGGGGAGACCCAGTACTTC. Its translation is CAINIKWEAGETQYF. This chain uses TRBV10-3 with TRBJ2-5; TRBD2 might be the D (6 bases). V was pared by 7 bases and J by 5 bases, with 20 bases between. CDR1 and CDR2 from the germline V gene are ENHRY and SYGVKD. The CDR3 sequence is 15 residues long.

V and J are TRBV10-3 and TRBJ2-7; 8 nucleotides match TRBD2. J lost 6 bases, V lost 11 bases, and 6 bases had no gene match. CDR1 and CDR2 (germline): ENHRY, SYGVKD. This CDR3 contains 11 residues. The CDR3 sequence: CAAAGGGEQYF. The CDR3 DNA is TGTGCCGCCGCGGGGGGAGGCGAGCAGTACTTC.

This clonotype was picked up many times. The chain recombines TRBV28 with TRBJ1-6, with 9 positions matching TRBD1. With V trimmed by 6 bases and J by 7 bases, 7 bases remained unmatched. CDR3 length: 15 residues. The germline V gene encodes CDR1 MDHEN and CDR2 SYDVKM. CDR3 protein: CASRVPTGGNSPLHF. The CDR3, as DNA: TGTGCCAGCAGGGTACCGACAGGGGGAAATTCACCCCTCCACTTT.